Listed below are T cell receptor beta chains from one sample, sequenced in a study of T cell responses to AZD1222 COVID-19 vaccine. The protocol was immunoSEQ multiplex PCR, while the TCRdb copy is restricted to in-frame clones and leaves out a portion. The data show about 150,000 clones, roughly nine tenths seen once. The material was peripheral blood, obtained on day 0 of AZD1222 vaccination. These receptors came from an adult in good health. CDR3s include the opening cysteine and the closing phenylalanine or tryptophan. The D gene is left open where the match is weak. Expanded clones are given a class, and other clones once, few, many or no size at all.

v_gene: TRBV11-3; j_gene: TRBJ2-7; abundance: -; d_gene: -; CDR3nt: TGTGCCAGCAGCTTCTCCGGGAGCCCCCTCTACGAGCAGTACTTC; CDR3aa: CASSFSGSPLYEQYF
v_gene: TRBV28; j_gene: TRBJ1-5; abundance: -; d_gene: TRBD1; CDR3nt: TGTGCCAGCAGCAACAGGGGAGGGGGCAATCAGCCCCAGCATTTT; CDR3aa: CASSNRGGGNQPQHF
v_gene: TRBV3-1/TRBV3-2; j_gene: TRBJ2-5; abundance: -; d_gene: -; CDR3nt: TGTGCCAGCAGCCAAGATCGTAGGGACCGCCTGGGGCGACAAGAGACCCAGTACTTC; CDR3aa: CASSQDRRDRLGRQETQYF
v_gene: TRBV30; j_gene: TRBJ2-7; abundance: -; d_gene: -; CDR3nt: TGTGCCTGGAAACGGATCTACGAGCAGTACTTC; CDR3aa: CAWKRIYEQYF
v_gene: TRBV28; j_gene: TRBJ1-2; abundance: -; d_gene: -; CDR3nt: TGTGCCAGCAGTTTAGGACTCTATGGCTACACCTTC; CDR3aa: CASSLGLYGYTF
v_gene: TRBV16; j_gene: TRBJ2-1; abundance: -; d_gene: -; CDR3nt: TGTGCCAGCAGCCAAGTGGGGGATGAGCAGTTCTTC; CDR3aa: CASSQVGDEQFF
v_gene: TRBV27; j_gene: TRBJ1-6; abundance: -; d_gene: -; CDR3nt: TGTGCCAGCAGTTTAAACAGGGAGGTCTCCACTTCACCCCTCCACTTT; CDR3aa: CASSLNREVSTSPLHF
v_gene: TRBV14; j_gene: TRBJ2-7; abundance: -; d_gene: TRBD1; CDR3nt: TGTGCCAGCAGCTTGTCTTTCGGACAGGGGGGTCCGCCGCCGTACGAGCAGTACTTC; CDR3aa: CASSLSFGQGGPPPYEQYF
v_gene: TRBV29-1; j_gene: TRBJ2-7; abundance: -; d_gene: TRBD1; CDR3nt: TGCAGCGTTGAAGTTGGAGGGACAGGGTCGAGCGAGCAGTACTTC; CDR3aa: CSVEVGGTGSSEQYF
v_gene: TRBV5-6; j_gene: TRBJ1-1; abundance: -; d_gene: -; CDR3nt: TGTGCCAGCAGAATGGGACAAATGAACACTGAAGCTTTCTTT; CDR3aa: CASRMGQMNTEAFF
v_gene: TRBV9; j_gene: TRBJ2-2; abundance: -; d_gene: TRBD1; CDR3nt: TGTGCCAGCAGCGCCCAACAGGGGGCAGCCGGGGAGCTGTTTTTT; CDR3aa: CASSAQQGAAGELFF
v_gene: TRBV2; j_gene: TRBJ1-1; abundance: -; d_gene: TRBD1; CDR3nt: TGTGCCAGCAGCCTAGACAGGGACACTGAAGCTTTCTTT; CDR3aa: CASSLDRDTEAFF
v_gene: TRBV3-1/TRBV3-2; j_gene: TRBJ2-1; abundance: -; d_gene: -; CDR3nt: TGTGCCAGCAGCCAAGAGGTCTCCTACAATGAGCAGTTCTTC; CDR3aa: CASSQEVSYNEQFF
v_gene: TRBV27; j_gene: TRBJ1-4; abundance: -; d_gene: -; CDR3nt: TGTGCCAGCAGTTTAAGAGGGGCCGGTAATGAAAAACTGTTTTTT; CDR3aa: CASSLRGAGNEKLFF
v_gene: TRBV6-5; j_gene: TRBJ1-2; abundance: few; d_gene: -; CDR3nt: TGTGCCAGCAGTTACGCGACGGGAATGGATGGCTACACCTTC; CDR3aa: CASSYATGMDGYTF
v_gene: TRBV11-3; j_gene: TRBJ2-1; abundance: -; d_gene: -; CDR3nt: TGTGCCAGCAGCTTAGGGGGCCAAGTAAACAATGAGCAGTTCTTC; CDR3aa: CASSLGGQVNNEQFF
v_gene: TRBV7-3; j_gene: TRBJ1-1; abundance: few; d_gene: -; CDR3nt: TGTGCCAGCAGCTTCCGCGTCGGGACCCTGGGGGCTGAAGCTTTCTTT; CDR3aa: CASSFRVGTLGAEAFF
v_gene: TRBV25-1; j_gene: TRBJ1-2; abundance: -; d_gene: TRBD1; CDR3nt: TGTGCCAGCAGTGGAGGGAGGACAGGTCGCTATGGCTACACCTTC; CDR3aa: CASSGGRTGRYGYTF
v_gene: TRBV6-1; j_gene: TRBJ2-2; abundance: -; d_gene: TRBD2; CDR3nt: TGTGCCAGCAGTGGGACGAAAGGTACTAGCGGGAGAAACACCGGGGAGCTGTTTTTT; CDR3aa: CASSGTKGTSGRNTGELFF
v_gene: TRBV4-1; j_gene: TRBJ1-1; abundance: -; d_gene: -; CDR3nt: TGCGCCAGCAGCCAAGATCAGGGGACACTTTACACTGAAGCTTTCTTT; CDR3aa: CASSQDQGTLYTEAFF
v_gene: TRBV5-1; j_gene: TRBJ1-2; abundance: -; d_gene: -; CDR3nt: TGCGCCAGCAGCTTGTTCGACTCCACATATGGCTACACCTTC; CDR3aa: CASSLFDSTYGYTF
v_gene: TRBV10-3; j_gene: TRBJ1-6; abundance: -; d_gene: -; CDR3nt: TGTGCCATCAGTGACTTGACAGGTGTATCACCCCTCCACTTT; CDR3aa: CAISDLTGVSPLHF
v_gene: TRBV5-8; j_gene: TRBJ2-3; abundance: -; d_gene: -; CDR3nt: TGTGCCAGCAGCTTGGGCGGGACTGGTACGCAGTATTTT; CDR3aa: CASSLGGTGTQYF
v_gene: TRBV12-3/TRBV12-4; j_gene: TRBJ2-1; abundance: once; d_gene: -; CDR3nt: TGTGCCAGCAGTGGGAACAATGAGCAGTTCTTC; CDR3aa: CASSGNNEQFF
v_gene: TRBV10-3; j_gene: TRBJ1-5; abundance: -; d_gene: -; CDR3nt: TGTGCCATCAGTGAGTCAAGCGATAGCAATCAGCCCCAGCATTTT; CDR3aa: CAISESSDSNQPQHF
v_gene: TRBV7-6; j_gene: TRBJ2-7; abundance: -; d_gene: -; CDR3nt: TGTGCCAGCAGCTTATTTGCGGAATACGAGCAGTACTTC; CDR3aa: CASSLFAEYEQYF
v_gene: TRBV19; j_gene: TRBJ1-4; abundance: -; d_gene: TRBD1; CDR3nt: TGTGCCAGTAGTATAAACAGGGGGCAAAATGAAAAACTGTTTTTT; CDR3aa: CASSINRGQNEKLFF
v_gene: TRBV6-5; j_gene: TRBJ1-1; abundance: -; d_gene: -; CDR3nt: TGTGCCAGCAGTTACGACAACCAAAAGAACACTGAAGCTTTCTTT; CDR3aa: CASSYDNQKNTEAFF
v_gene: TRBV4-3; j_gene: TRBJ2-7; abundance: -; d_gene: -; CDR3nt: TGCGCCAGCAGCCAAGATTCACAGGGAGCTACCTACGAGCAGTACTTC; CDR3aa: CASSQDSQGATYEQYF
v_gene: TRBV3-1/TRBV3-2; j_gene: TRBJ2-3; abundance: -; d_gene: -; CDR3nt: TGTGCCAGCAGCCCTTCCGGGCGGGCGAGGGATACGCAGTATTTT; CDR3aa: CASSPSGRARDTQYF
v_gene: TRBV12-3/TRBV12-4; j_gene: TRBJ1-5; abundance: -; d_gene: -; CDR3nt: TGTGCCAGCAGTTTGAACGGCAATCAGCCCCAGCATTTT; CDR3aa: CASSLNGNQPQHF
v_gene: TRBV14; j_gene: TRBJ1-4; abundance: -; d_gene: -; CDR3nt: TGTGCCAGCAGCCAAGAGGGGTTACCTGAAAAACTGTTTTTT; CDR3aa: CASSQEGLPEKLFF
v_gene: TRBV15; j_gene: TRBJ2-1; abundance: -; d_gene: -; CDR3nt: TGTGCCACCAGCAGAGATGAAAAGGCGGGATCCTACAATGAGCAGTTCTTC; CDR3aa: CATSRDEKAGSYNEQFF
v_gene: TRBV13; j_gene: TRBJ2-1; abundance: -; d_gene: -; CDR3nt: TGTGCCAGCAGCTTCCTCGGGAGCTCCTACAATGAGCAGTTCTTC; CDR3aa: CASSFLGSSYNEQFF
v_gene: TRBV4-3; j_gene: TRBJ1-5; abundance: -; d_gene: TRBD1; CDR3nt: TGCGCCAGCAGCCTGTACAGGGGCCAGCCCCAGCATTTT; CDR3aa: CASSLYRGQPQHF
v_gene: TRBV18; j_gene: TRBJ1-1; abundance: -; d_gene: -; CDR3nt: TGTGCCAGCTCACCAACAGATCAGGGACTCACTGAAGCTTTCTTT; CDR3aa: CASSPTDQGLTEAFF